The present T cell receptor (beta chain) was sequenced within a study of blood T cell repertoires in COVID-19. Overall study context: Some COVID-19 samples were acute and others convalescent; all came from the United States, Italy and Spain. PBMCs, B-cell-depleted T cells, or T cells provided the cDNA or gDNA that made up the material.

The protocol was immunoSEQ multiplex PCR, while the TCRdb copy is restricted to in-frame clones and leaves out a portion. The sample has roughly 320,000 clones, 75% to 90% seen once; the top ten hold 5.5% to 8%. Seattle enrolled patients during active infection and tracked them longitudinally. CDR3 length: 17 amino acids. Germline loops: CDR1 SGHTA, CDR2 FQGNSA. The trim removed 4 bases at V and 8 bases at J, leaving 11 bases unmatched. The clonotype was recovered from a woman between 50 and 59 years old with COVID-19, enrolled during active disease. The chain recombines TRBV7-2 with TRBJ2-1; 13 bases line up with TRBD2. What was sequenced was peripheral blood. The CDR3 here is CASSSMRGLAGSDEQFF. Here the CDR3 DNA reads TGTGCCAGCAGCTCGATGAGGGGACTAGCGGGAAGCGATGAGCAGTTCTTC.